The 10 T cell receptor beta chains presented below share a single source sample, sequenced in a study of T cells in Graves' hyperthyroidism and ophthalmopathy. It was RNA transcripts that yielded the amplified TCR beta CDR3 regions. The HTBI primer set served for first-round RT-PCR of the TCR CDR3. In TCRdb, the multiplex PCR reads were re-called with MiXCR into one record per CDR3 protein. The sample includes over 300,000 distinct CDR3 sequences, approximately 13% of them seen just once. Sequences were obtained from blood. The origin of the receptors is a woman between 40 and 55 years old with Graves' ophthalmopathy.

This clonotype was seen repeatedly, ten times or more. V gene TRBV28 combines with J gene TRBJ2-1; 15 bases agree with TRBD2. The V gene's germline CDR1 is MDHEN and CDR2 SYDVKM. The CDR3 extends over 18 amino acids. With 6 bases clipped from V and 4 bases from J, the junction kept 10 bases outside the gene matches. CDR3 residues: CASSWTSGRAHQYNEQFF. The CDR3 nucleotides are TGTGCCAGCAGCTGGACTAGCGGGAGGGCCCATCAGTACAATGAGCAGTTCTTC. The complete variable domain, with remaining parts taken from reference TRBV28 and TRBJ2-1, reads DVKVTQSSRYLVKRTGEKVFLECVQDMDHENMFWYRQDPGLGLRLIYFSYDVKMKEKGDIPEGYSVSREKKERFSLILESASTNQTSMYLCASSWTSGRAHQYNEQFFGPGTRLTVL.

The sample holds many counts of this clonotype. J is TRBJ2-1 and V is TRBV11-2, with D perhaps given as TRBD1 or TRBD2 (5 bases each). CDR1 SGHAT and CDR2 FQNNGV come from the germline V gene. V was shortened by 4 bases and J by 9 bases, with 13 bases between the two germline ends. The CDR3 is made up of 13 amino acids. The CDR3 nucleotides read TGTGCCAGCAGCTCAGGTCGGGGCGGTGAGCAGTTCTTC. It encodes CASSSGRGGEQFF.

In its sample, this clonotype was seen many times. The chain joins TRBV12-3 or TRBV12-4 to TRBJ2-6, with D possibly being TRBD1 or TRBD2 (5 bases each). Deletions cut 3 bases from V and 2 bases from J, with 8 bases between. The CDR3 has 15 amino acids. The chain's CDR3 is CASSLGVAGANVLTF. The CDR3 nucleotides are TGTGCCAGCAGTTTGGGGGTAGCTGGGGCCAACGTCCTGACTTTC.

Of note for this clonotype: This may stem from a read error, because a much larger clone lies one nucleotide away. This rearrangement joins TRBV3-1 to TRBJ2-5; tentatively, D is TRBD2 (5 bases). The germline V and J ends were trimmed by 4 bases and 9 bases, with 21 bases remaining between them. Looked up from germline, CDR1 is LGHDT and CDR2 is YNNKEL (reference sequence). The CDR3 has 15 residues. DNA of the CDR3: TGTGCCAGCAGCCCGGGGATGACGGCAACGGAGCCCCAGTACTTC. It is translated as CASSPGMTATEPQYF.

At least ten counts were recorded for this clonotype. J is TRBJ2-1 and V is TRBV2; tentatively, D is TRBD1 or TRBD2 (6 bases each). Germline V gives CDR1 SNHLY, CDR2 FYNNEI. The CDR3 has 16 amino acids. Between the trimmed V and J ends, which lost 6 bases and 8 bases, there was a span of 23 bases. CDR3 loop: CASRARGEYFVHEQFF. CDR3 nucleotide sequence: TGTGCCAGCAGGGCGAGGGGGGAATACTTTGTCCATGAGCAGTTCTTC.

This clonotype appeared a single time. This rearrangement joins TRBV2 to TRBJ2-1; the D is unclear. Trimming pared 6 bases from V and 6 bases from J, leaving 12 bases between. The CDR3 runs to 13 residues. The germline CDR1 and CDR2 sequences are SNHLY and FYNNEI. CDR3 amino acids: CASSPGRGNEQFF. In DNA, the CDR3 is TGTGCCAGCAGCCCCGGCAGAGGCAATGAGCAGTTCTTC.

V is TRBV5-1 and J is TRBJ2-7; tentatively, D is TRBD1 or TRBD2 (5 bases each). The ends were cut back, 0 bases at V and 0 bases at J, with 13 bases in the middle. Germline values: CDR1 SGHRS, CDR2 YFSETQ. The CDR3 totals 16 residues. CDR3 sequence reads: CASSLGGLGTSYEQYF. The CDR3 DNA follows: TGCGCCAGCAGCTTGGGCGGTCTCGGGACCTCCTACGAGCAGTACTTC.

Comments on this clonotype: This may come from a read error, since a much larger clone is one base off. The CDR3 bases are TGTGCCACCAACAAAGGGGAAGGAGGTGAAAAACTGTTTTTT. Translating gives CATNKGEGGEKLFF. The J gene is TRBJ1-4, the V gene TRBV7-2, with D possibly TRBD1 on 5 matching bases. CDR1 is SGHTA, CDR2 FQGNSA, per germline. The CDR3 consists of 14 residues. The V end was cut by 10 bases, the J end by 7 bases, with 19 bases between.

In its sample, this clonotype was seen many times. The chain has TRBV7-8 and TRBJ1-5; D ambiguous. The CDR3 is made up of 16 amino acids. Germline V gives CDR1 SGHVS, CDR2 FQNEAQ. With 1 base removed from V and 3 bases from J, the gap between germline ends came to 13 bases. CDR3 loop: CASSLDRGRHNQPQHF. The CDR3 nucleotides are TGTGCCAGCAGCTTAGACAGAGGTCGGCACAATCAGCCCCAGCATTTT.

This clonotype was recorded at least ten times. The chain uses TRBV25-1 and TRBJ1-1; D call uncertain. This CDR3 comprises 11 residues. The germline V and J ends were trimmed by 10 bases and 1 base, with 7 bases remaining between them. Germline-derived CDR1 and CDR2 are MGHDK and SYGVNS. This chain's CDR3 is CATEQNTEAFF. The CDR3 DNA reads TGTGCCACCGAACAGAACACTGAAGCTTTCTTT. Full variable domain (rest looked up from reference TRBV25-1 and TRBJ1-1): EADIYQTPRYLVIGTGKKITLECSQTMGHDKMYWYQQDPGMELHLIHYSYGVNSTEKGDLSSESTVSRIRTEHFPLTLESARPSHTSQYLCATEQNTEAFFGQGTRLTVV.